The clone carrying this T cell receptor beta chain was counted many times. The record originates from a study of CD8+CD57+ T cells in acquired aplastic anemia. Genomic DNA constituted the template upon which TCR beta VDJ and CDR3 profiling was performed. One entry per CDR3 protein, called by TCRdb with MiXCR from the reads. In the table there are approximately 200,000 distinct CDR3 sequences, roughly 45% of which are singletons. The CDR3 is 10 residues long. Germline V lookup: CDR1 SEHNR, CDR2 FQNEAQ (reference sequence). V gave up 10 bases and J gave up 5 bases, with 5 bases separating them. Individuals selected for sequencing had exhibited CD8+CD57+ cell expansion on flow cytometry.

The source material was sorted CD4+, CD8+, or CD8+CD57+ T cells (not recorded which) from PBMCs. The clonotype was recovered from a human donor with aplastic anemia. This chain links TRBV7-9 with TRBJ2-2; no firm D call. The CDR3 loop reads CATLTGELFF. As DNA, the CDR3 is TGTGCCACATTAACCGGGGAGCTGTTTTTT.